This record looks at one T cell receptor (beta chain) sequence and its context. Its antigen is not identified. Sequenced by immunoSEQ multiplex PCR; TCRdb stores in-frame clones only, minus some. The sample carries tens of thousands of clones, 55% to 80% recorded once. V was shortened by 4 bases and J by 10 bases, with 20 bases between the two germline ends. The V gene's germline CDR1 is MGHRA and CDR2 YSYEKL. The CDR3 covers 14 residues. This sample is drawn from a study of cytotoxic CD8 clonotypes in ibrutinib-treated CLL. Study information: Researchers reported over 9 relapsed/refractory and approximately 16 treatment-naive patients, around 17 of them IGHV unmutated. Following treatment for a median roughly twelve months, range 6 to 36, response samples were then taken. Findings and limits, study-wide: Baseline levels were approached again at progression, after clonality had risen at ibrutinib response. Contraction or stability on treatment characterized the public clonotypes, which were uncommon.

Specimen: PBMCs, collected after 12 months of ibrutinib treatment. The clonotype originates from a human donor with chronic lymphocytic leukemia. The rearrangement links TRBV4-1 to TRBJ2-7; D is possibly TRBD2 (6 bases). CDR3 region: CASSRVSSAGPQYF. As DNA, the CDR3 is TGCGCCAGCAGCCGCGTATCTAGCGCCGGTCCTCAGTACTTC.